The clone carrying this T cell receptor (beta chain) was recorded a few times. Its antigen is not known. Mouse germline and gene names are used. The observed sequence ends 4 residues before the CDR3 terminus, with the missing tail filled in from the germline J gene. The germline V gene has CDR1 FNHDT and CDR2 SITEND (reference sequence). CDR3 length: 15 residues. The V and J ends lost 2 bases and 3 bases, in that order; junction bases with no gene match: 6. This specimen comes from a study of CD8+ T cells in alopecia areata. At the level of the study: Graft recipients were approximately 7-11-week-old female C3H/HeJ mice, and donor skin originated from approximately 6-12-month-old C3H/HeJ mice with spontaneous alopecia. Findings and limits, study-wide: Clonality in lesional scalp, especially alopecia totalis/universalis, exceeded that of normal scalp. Mice gave a clearer picture of TCR sharing than patients did, possibly for HLA-related reasons.

Time point reported: mouse skin 6 weeks after grafting, around onset of hair loss. In recipient mice, skin was biopsied at grafting and again 3 and 6 weeks later. TCR sequencing used cDNA made by reverse transcription of extracted RNA. TCRdb keeps only in-frame clones here, not all; method: immunoSEQ multiplex PCR. The sample has a few thousand clones, none seen only once. The J gene is TRBJ2-4, the V gene TRBV19, with TRBD2 matching over 7 bases. The clonotype originates from a C3H/HeJ mouse with alopecia areata. Mice of this strain are of MHC haplotype H2-k. The starting material was skin, obtained at week 6. The covered CDR3 bases are TGTGCCAGCAGTATCTCCTGGGGGAGGCAAAAC. Translation gives CASSISWGRQN. The whole CDR3 sequence reads CASSISWGRQNTLYF. The full variable domain, in which reference TRBV19 and TRBJ2-4 provide the parts outside the CDR3, is GGIITQTPKFLIGQEGQKLTLKCQQNFNHDTMYWYRQDSGKGLRLIYYSITENDLQKGDLSEGYDASREKKSSFSLTVTSAQKNEMAVFLCASSISWGRQNTLYFGAGTRLSVL.